The 23 T cell receptor beta chains in this list originate from one sample, sequenced in a study of blood T cell repertoires in COVID-19. Assay: immunoSEQ multiplex PCR; the TCRdb copy retains only in-frame clones and omits some. Among about 170,000 clones, around 82% were seen once, and the ten largest hold approximately 10%. Material for sequencing was peripheral blood. Receptor source: a man aged 70 or older with active or convalescent COVID-19.

This chain joins TRBV2 and TRBJ2-7; 8 nucleotides agree with TRBD1. The V gene end was trimmed by 1 base and the J gene end by 2 bases; junction bases not matched to a gene: 1. Germline V gives CDR1 SNHLY, CDR2 FYNNEI. There are 14 residues in the CDR3. The CDR3 region is CASSEGTGPYEQYF. The CDR3 DNA reads TGTGCCAGCAGTGAAGGGACAGGGCCCTACGAGCAGTACTTC. Supplemented by reference TRBV2 and TRBJ2-7, the full variable domain reads EPEVTQTPSHQVTQMGQEVILRCVPISNHLYFYWYRQILGQKVEFLVSFYNNEISEKSEIFDDQFSVERPDGSNFTLKIRSTKLEDSAMYFCASSEGTGPYEQYFGPGTRLTVT.

V gene TRBV19 combines with J gene TRBJ1-2; 7 bases line up with TRBD1. Germline V gene data show CDR1 as LNHDA and CDR2 as SQIVND (reference sequence). V lost 6 bases, J lost 8 bases, and 12 bases stayed unmatched. The CDR3 extends over 14 amino acids. The CDR3 is CASRPRGQEGGYTF. CDR3 in DNA: TGTGCCAGTAGACCAAGGGGGCAGGAGGGAGGCTACACCTTC.

The genes are TRBV18 and TRBJ2-1, with no clear D. V gave up 5 bases and J gave up 5 bases, with 7 bases separating them. The CDR3 contains 12 residues. The germline V gene has CDR1 KGHSH and CDR2 LQKENI. The CDR3 DNA reads as TGTGCCAGCTCAGTCTCTAACAATGAGCAGTTCTTC. It translates to CASSVSNNEQFF.

This chain connects TRBV6-6 to TRBJ1-4; 7 bases are shared with TRBD1. Germline CDR1 is MNHNY and CDR2 is SVGAGI (reference sequence). The CDR3 runs to 14 residues. The V and J ends lost 4 bases and 4 bases, in that order; junction bases with no gene match: 3. The CDR3 spells CASSSGQSNEKLFF. The CDR3 DNA follows: TGTGCCAGCAGTTCGGGACAGAGTAATGAAAAACTGTTTTTT.

This chain links TRBV28 with TRBJ1-1, with 7 nucleotides matching TRBD1. Trimming cost V 10 bases and J 4 bases; bases outside gene matches: 3. CDR1 and CDR2 from the germline V gene are MDHEN and SYDVKM. The CDR3 extends over 11 amino acids. The CDR3 coding sequence is TGTGCCACCAACAGGGGCACTGAAGCTTTCTTT. As protein: CATNRGTEAFF.

The CDR3, as DNA: TGTGCCAGCAGCTTAGGGTACACCGAGCCCCAGCATTTT. Its translation: CASSLGYTEPQHF. The chain combines TRBV7-2 with TRBJ1-5, with D unclear. This CDR3 spans 13 amino acids. With 1 base removed from V and 8 bases from J, the gap between germline ends came to 9 bases. Germline V CDR1 and CDR2: SGHTA, FQGNSA.

This chain uses TRBV7-3 with TRBJ1-5; the match to TRBD1 covers 9 bases. In germline, CDR1 is SGHTA, CDR2 FQGTGA. The CDR3 sequence is 17 residues long. V trimming: 3 bases; J trimming: 4 bases; junction bases outside the gene matches: 10. The CDR3 region has the DNA TGTGCCAGCAGCTTTGGGGACAGGGCGAACTCAAATCAGCCCCAGCATTTT. As protein: CASSFGDRANSNQPQHF.

The genes are TRBV6-5 and TRBJ1-5, with D perhaps matching TRBD1 (5 bases). The CDR3 runs to 15 residues. The V and J ends lost 6 bases and 4 bases respectively, with 16 bases between them. Germline V lookup: CDR1 MNHEY, CDR2 SVGAGI. The CDR3 protein is CASRKVRVWNQPQHF. CDR3 bases: TGTGCCAGCAGGAAGGTCAGGGTGTGGAATCAGCCCCAGCATTTT.

V usage is TRBV18 and J usage is TRBJ1-6, with TRBD1 as a possible D gene (6 bases). Per germline, CDR1 KGHSH and CDR2 LQKENI. V was trimmed by 5 bases and J by 3 bases, leaving 8 bases between them. CDR3 length equals 14 residues. CDR3 sequence reads: CASSLTGYNSPLHF. The CDR3 DNA follows: TGTGCCAGCTCATTGACAGGCTATAATTCACCCCTCCACTTT.

This chain connects TRBV2 to TRBJ2-7; a possible D gene is TRBD1 (6 bases). V lost 3 bases, J lost 6 bases, and 15 bases lay in between. The CDR3 runs to 14 residues. Per the germline V gene, CDR1 is SNHLY and CDR2 is FYNNEI. CDR3 coding DNA: TGTGCCAGCAGTGACAGGGGTCGAGGTGGCGAGCAGTACTTC. Residues: CASSDRGRGGEQYF.

The chain is built from TRBV14 and TRBJ1-5; D unresolved. Trimming took off 0 bases at V and 4 bases at J, with 4 bases between the two ends. Germline assignment: CDR1 SGHDN and CDR2 FVKESK. The CDR3 extends over 13 amino acids. CDR3: CASSQDLNQPQHF. CDR3 nucleotide sequence: TGTGCCAGCAGCCAAGATCTAAATCAGCCCCAGCATTTT.

V gene TRBV11-2 combines with J gene TRBJ2-5, with 8 bases aligning to TRBD1. J gave up 4 bases and V 3 bases, and 1 base lay outside the gene matches. Germline V CDR1 and CDR2: SGHAT, FQNNGV. CDR3 length: 13 residues. DNA for the CDR3: TGTGCCAGCAGCTTCGGACAGGGAGAGACCCAGTACTTC. Residues: CASSFGQGETQYF.

This clone was seen a handful of times. The chain's CDR3 is CASSYQSKRTGWKMNTEAFF. In DNA, the CDR3 is TGTGCCAGCAGTTACCAAAGCAAACGGACAGGCTGGAAAATGAACACTGAAGCTTTCTTT. This sequence joins TRBV6-2 or TRBV6-3 and TRBJ1-1; TRBD1 matches 7 bases. Germline V gene lookup returns CDR1 MNHEY and CDR2 SVGEGT. There are 20 residues in the CDR3. The trim removed 2 bases at V and 0 bases at J, leaving 18 bases unmatched.

The chain is built from TRBV14 and TRBJ2-2; D gene uncertain. Trimming left V 2 bases short and J 2 bases short, with 12 bases between. The CDR3 has 16 residues. Germline CDR1 SGHDN, CDR2 FVKESK. The DNA of the CDR3 is TGTGCCAGCAGCCAAATCGGCGGAGTCAACACCGGGGAGCTGTTTTTT. Translation: CASSQIGGVNTGELFF.

The chain joins TRBV28 to TRBJ2-1, with 11 bases matching TRBD2. The germline gives CDR1 MDHEN, CDR2 SYDVKM. The CDR3 consists of 16 residues. The J segment lost 3 bases and the V segment lost 3 bases, leaving 4 bases of the junction unmatched. CDR3: CASSFLAGGVYNEQFF. CDR3 DNA sequence: TGTGCCAGCAGTTTCCTAGCGGGAGGTGTCTACAATGAGCAGTTCTTC.

The J gene is TRBJ1-4, the V gene TRBV6-5; weak D call: TRBD1 (5 bases). CDR1 and CDR2 from the germline V gene are MNHEY and SVGAGI. There are 15 residues in the CDR3. V shed 2 bases and J shed 4 bases, with 11 bases lying between them. This CDR3 is CASSYRGARNEKLFF. As DNA, the CDR3 is TGTGCCAGCAGTTACCGTGGGGCCCGTAATGAAAAACTGTTTTTT.

The rearrangement joins TRBV18 to TRBJ1-1, with a tentative D call TRBD1 (5 bases). Per the germline V gene, CDR1 is KGHSH and CDR2 is LQKENI. Trimming cost V 3 bases and J 6 bases, with 11 bases left between them. The CDR3 covers 13 residues. CDR3 amino acids: CASSPGREAEAFF. Here the CDR3 DNA reads TGTGCCAGCTCACCCGGCAGGGAGGCTGAAGCTTTCTTT.

This clone has just one count. V and J are TRBV28 and TRBJ1-6, with a weak D call TRBD1 (5 bases). The CDR3 has 16 residues. Looked up from germline, CDR1 is MDHEN and CDR2 is SYDVKM. V shed 3 bases and J shed 6 bases, with 15 bases lying between them. CDR3 nucleotide sequence: TGTGCCAGCAGTTTTGGGGGAACGGGGGTTAATTCACCCCTCCACTTT. Amino acid sequence: CASSFGGTGVNSPLHF. The whole variable domain, remainder taken from reference TRBV28 and TRBJ1-6, is DVKVTQSSRYLVKRTGEKVFLECVQDMDHENMFWYRQDPGLGLRLIYFSYDVKMKEKGDIPEGYSVSREKKERFSLILESASTNQTSMYLCASSFGGTGVNSPLHFGNGTRLTVT.

The chain couples TRBV18 to TRBJ2-1; a weak D match, TRBD1 (6 bases). The germline gives CDR1 KGHSH, CDR2 LQKENI. The CDR3 length is 14 residues. V lost 3 bases to trimming and J lost 7 bases, with 13 bases between them. CDR3 protein: CASSPGQGKNEQFF. The CDR3 DNA is TGTGCCAGCTCACCTGGCCAGGGGAAGAATGAGCAGTTCTTC.

The rearrangement links TRBV5-1 to TRBJ1-1; D remains unclear. The CDR3 extends over 15 amino acids. CDR1 SGHRS and CDR2 YFSETQ come from the germline V gene. V lost 0 bases and J lost 0, with 9 bases in between. The CDR3 protein is CASSLAADLNTEAFF. The CDR3 bases are TGCGCCAGCAGCTTGGCCGCAGATTTGAACACTGAAGCTTTCTTT.

The V call is TRBV6-4, the J call TRBJ2-2; 11 bases map to TRBD1. CDR1 is MRHNA, CDR2 SNTAGT, per germline. Germline trimming cut 0 bases from V and 6 bases from J; bases unmatched to any gene: 0. This CDR3 spans 15 amino acids. The CDR3 region is CASSDSGQGAGELFF. The CDR3 nucleotides are TGTGCCAGCAGTGACTCGGGACAGGGGGCCGGGGAGCTGTTTTTT.

This chain uses TRBV7-9 with TRBJ1-6, with TRBD1 identical over 12 bases. Germline CDR1 and CDR2: SEHNR and FQNEAQ (reference sequence). The CDR3 runs to 17 residues. The V gene end was trimmed by 5 bases and the J gene end by 11 bases; junction bases not matched to a gene: 13. CDR3 loop: CASSPGGGTGGSAPLHF. Written as DNA, the CDR3 is TGTGCCAGCAGCCCAGGCGGGGGGACAGGGGGCTCGGCACCCCTCCACTTT.

The rearrangement uses TRBV7-9 and TRBJ2-2; 8 nucleotides agree with TRBD2. The V gene end was trimmed by 0 bases and the J gene end by 5 bases; junction bases not matched to a gene: 14. The germline gives CDR1 SEHNR, CDR2 FQNEAQ (reference sequence). There are 19 residues in the CDR3. The CDR3 DNA sequence: TGTGCCAGCAGCTTAGCGGGGGCTAGCGGGCCCCTAGGAACCGGGGAGCTGTTTTTT. Translated: CASSLAGASGPLGTGELFF.